The next 26 T cell receptor beta chains were all read from a single sample in a study of a mutant IDH1 vaccine in newly diagnosed glioma. The data were produced by immunoSEQ multiplex PCR, yet TCRdb's version contains in-frame clones alone and is incomplete. Here the sample spans 50,000 to 70,000 clones, roughly 90% being singletons. As for time point: week 35, safety follow-up. The study gave 300 ug of mutant IDH1 20-mer peptide per vaccine dose, with topical imiquimod. No antigens are known for them. The input for sequencing was PBMCs, taken from a glioma patient whose treatment included an IDH1 peptide vaccine. The receptors were sampled from a man aged 40-55 years with glioma.

The rearrangement uses TRBV4-1 and TRBJ1-5; 7 bases are a match to TRBD1. J was trimmed by 6 bases and V by 4 bases; bases with no gene match: 6. Germline V lookup: CDR1 MGHRA, CDR2 YSYEKL. The CDR3 contains 14 residues. As DNA, the CDR3 is TGCGCCAGCAGCCCAACAGGGGCAGGTCAGCCCCAGCATTTT. Its protein product is CASSPTGAGQPQHF.

This clone has a handful of counts. This chain connects TRBV5-5 to TRBJ1-1; D is undetermined. V lost 4 bases, J lost 0 bases, and 10 bases lay in between. Per germline, CDR1 SGHKS and CDR2 YYEKEE (reference sequence). The CDR3 totals 14 residues. The CDR3 nucleotides are TGTGCCAGCAGCACCACCGCGGTGAACACTGAAGCTTTCTTT. This encodes CASSTTAVNTEAFF.

The rearrangement joins TRBV28 to TRBJ2-4; tentative D call: TRBD2 (5 bases). V gave up 5 bases and J gave up 5 bases, with 16 bases separating them. CDR3 length: 15 residues. CDR1 and CDR2 (germline): MDHEN, SYDVKM. In nucleotides, the CDR3 is TGTGCCAGCAGTACCCCCGCGGCCGGGGAAAACATTCAGTACTTC. This codes for CASSTPAAGENIQYF.

Here the CDR3 reads CASSLPSGAGDTQYF. The CDR3 coding sequence is TGCGCCAGCAGCTTGCCCAGCGGGGCCGGGGATACGCAGTATTTT. V and J are TRBV5-1 and TRBJ2-3; TRBD2 matches at 7 bases. The germline V gene encodes CDR1 SGHRS and CDR2 YFSETQ. Trimming at V came to 1 base and at J to 6 bases, leaving 8 bases not matched to a gene. This CDR3 is 15 amino acids long.

The chain uses TRBV6-5 and TRBJ2-5; unclear D gene. From germline, CDR1 is MNHEY and CDR2 SVGAGI. The CDR3 consists of 14 residues. Between the trimmed V and J ends, which lost 0 bases and 5 bases, there was a span of 10 bases. Here the CDR3 DNA reads TGTGCCAGCAGTTACTCCCGCTTCGCTGAGACCCAGTACTTC. Its protein product is CASSYSRFAETQYF.

The rearrangement links TRBV5-1 to TRBJ1-1; D not certain. The germline CDR1 and CDR2 sequences are SGHRS and YFSETQ. Trimming cost V 4 bases and J 0 bases, with 10 bases left between them. This CDR3 contains 14 residues. The CDR3 sequence: CASSNGRLNTEAFF. CDR3 nucleotide sequence: TGCGCCAGCAGCAACGGACGCCTGAACACTGAAGCTTTCTTT.

This clone was counted only a few times. The rearrangement links TRBV5-1 to TRBJ2-6; D is unclear. The V gene lost 2 bases and the J gene lost 0 bases, with 6 bases spanning the gap. From germline, CDR1 is SGHRS and CDR2 YFSETQ. The CDR3 spans 15 residues. The CDR3 here is CASSLGSSGANVLTF. The CDR3 region has the DNA TGCGCCAGCAGCTTAGGTAGCTCTGGGGCCAACGTCCTGACTTTC.

The V gene is TRBV16, the J gene TRBJ1-2; 12 bases agree with TRBD1. The V gene end was trimmed by 4 bases and the J gene end by 3 bases; junction bases not matched to a gene: 12. There are 18 residues in the CDR3. CDR1 is KGHSY and CDR2 is FQNENV in the germline V gene. CDR3 coding DNA: TGTGCCAGCAGCCCCCCGGGACAGGGGGCGACGGATGACTATGGCTACACCTTC. Translated, it gives CASSPPGQGATDDYGYTF. Combining the CDR3 with reference TRBV16 and TRBJ1-2 gives the whole variable domain GEEVAQTPKHLVRGEGQKAKLYCAPIKGHSYVFWYQQVLKNEFKFLISFQNENVFDETGMPKERFSAKCLPNSPCSLEIQATKLEDSAVYFCASSPPGQGATDDYGYTFGSGTRLTVV.

Only a few counts were recorded for this clone. This chain links TRBV9 with TRBJ1-5, with D tentatively TRBD1 (6 bases). Looked up from germline, CDR1 is SGDLS and CDR2 is YYNGEE. The CDR3 totals 14 residues. Trimming cost V 3 bases and J 7 bases, with 14 bases left between them. DNA for the CDR3: TGTGCCAGCAGCGGAGGGGGGGGAGGACAGCCCCAGCATTTT. Protein sequence: CASSGGGGGQPQHF. Variable domain in full (rest from reference TRBV9 and TRBJ1-5): DSGVTQTPKHLITATGQRVTLRCSPRSGDLSVYWYQQSLDQGLQFLIQYYNGEERAKGNILERFSAQQFPDLHSELNLSSLELGDSALYFCASSGGGGGQPQHFGDGTRLSIL.

V and J are TRBV5-6 and TRBJ2-7; 9 bases line up with TRBD2. The J segment lost 5 bases and the V segment lost 5 bases, leaving 5 bases of the junction unmatched. CDR3 length equals 13 residues. Germline V gene lookup returns CDR1 SGHDT and CDR2 YYEEEE. The chain's CDR3 is CASRAGGLHEQYF. The CDR3 nucleotides read TGTGCCAGCAGGGCGGGGGGGCTTCACGAGCAGTACTTC.

This chain links TRBV5-1 with TRBJ2-7; 10 nucleotides line up with TRBD2. This CDR3 has 16 residues. The V gene end was trimmed by 4 bases and the J gene end by 3 bases; junction bases not matched to a gene: 10. CDR1 and CDR2 from the germline V gene are SGHRS and YFSETQ. This CDR3 is CASSVEPSGSYYEQYF. The CDR3 bases are TGCGCCAGCAGCGTAGAACCTAGCGGGAGTTACTACGAGCAGTACTTC.

The chain joins TRBV5-4 to TRBJ2-7, with TRBD1 matching 7 bases. The CDR3 has 14 residues. Germline values: CDR1 SGHNT, CDR2 YYREEE (reference sequence). V trimming: 5 bases; J trimming: 3 bases; junction bases outside the gene matches: 8. Here the CDR3 DNA reads TGTGCCAGCAGTTTCGGGACAGTGGTCTACGAGCAGTACTTC. Translation gives CASSFGTVVYEQYF.

A single count supports this clone. The V call is TRBV2, the J call TRBJ1-1; D is possibly TRBD1 (6 bases). The V end was cut by 7 bases, the J end by 4 bases, with 13 bases between. CDR1 SNHLY and CDR2 FYNNEI come from the germline V gene. This CDR3 has 13 amino acids. CDR3 loop: CASKSDSPTEAFF. The DNA of the CDR3 is TGTGCCAGCAAATCGGACAGTCCCACTGAAGCTTTCTTT.

The gene calls are TRBV11-2 and TRBJ2-3; D is unresolved. CDR3 length equals 14 residues. Germline V gives CDR1 SGHAT, CDR2 FQNNGV. V lost 7 bases and J 1 base, leaving 12 bases between the germline ends. CDR3 DNA: TGTGCCAGCATGCTCGATCGGGGCACAGATACGCAGTATTTT. It specifies CASMLDRGTDTQYF.

The CDR3 loop reads CASSQGGQGYNEQFF. The CDR3 DNA follows: TGTGCCAGCTCCCAGGGGGGACAGGGGTACAATGAGCAGTTCTTC. This rearrangement joins TRBV4-2 to TRBJ2-1, with 10 bases aligning to TRBD1. J gave up 4 bases and V 8 bases, and 8 bases lay outside the gene matches. CDR1 and CDR2 (germline): LGHNA, YNFKEQ. The CDR3 totals 15 residues.

The chain links TRBV9 to TRBJ2-7, with TRBD2 identical over 10 bases. Per the germline V gene, CDR1 is SGDLS and CDR2 is YYNGEE. CDR3 length: 15 residues. V shed 0 bases, J shed 4 bases, and the junction held 4 bases outside the gene matches. The DNA for the CDR3 is TGTGCCAGCAGCGTAGAGGCTAGCGGGAGATACGAGCAGTACTTC. Its translation is CASSVEASGRYEQYF.

The CDR3 DNA sequence: TGTGCCAGCAGCTTAGCTAGGGGGAAATTCACTGAAGCTTTCTTT. Translation gives CASSLARGKFTEAFF. This rearrangement joins TRBV7-8 to TRBJ1-1, with D perhaps matching TRBD1 (6 bases). Germline V gene data show CDR1 as SGHVS and CDR2 as FQNEAQ. V was clipped by 0 bases and J by 4 bases, with 12 bases between them. The CDR3 sequence is 15 residues long.

The chain links TRBV27 to TRBJ1-5; D ambiguous. The CDR3 has 14 amino acids. CDR1 MNHEY and CDR2 SMNVEV come from the germline V gene (reference sequence). The germline V and J ends were trimmed by 2 bases and 6 bases, with 11 bases remaining between them. The CDR3 region is CASSLHSRIQPQHF. The CDR3 nucleotides read TGTGCCAGCAGTTTACACAGTAGGATTCAGCCCCAGCATTTT.

The chain employs TRBV9 and TRBJ1-5, with D possibly being TRBD1 (6 bases). The CDR3 is made up of 14 amino acids. Germline-derived CDR1 and CDR2 are SGDLS and YYNGEE. V was shortened by 8 bases and J by 5 bases, with 17 bases between the two germline ends. The CDR3 is CASGKAGDYQPQHF. The DNA of the CDR3 is TGTGCCAGTGGGAAAGCAGGGGATTATCAGCCCCAGCATTTT.

The chain joins TRBV19 to TRBJ1-2, with D unclear. Germline CDR1 LNHDA, CDR2 SQIVND (reference sequence). The ends were cut back, 6 bases at V and 5 bases at J, with 13 bases in the middle. The CDR3 has 13 amino acids. The CDR3 loop reads CASSLSSVYGYTF. The CDR3 coding sequence is TGTGCCAGTAGCCTGAGTTCAGTGTATGGCTACACCTTC.

The CDR3 region is CASRGPSRHEQYF. The CDR3 bases are TGTGCCAGCAGGGGACCGTCTCGCCACGAGCAGTACTTC. This sequence joins TRBV7-9 and TRBJ2-7; TRBD1 or TRBD2 may be the D gene (5 bases each). Germline V gives CDR1 SEHNR, CDR2 FQNEAQ (reference sequence). The V gene lost 6 bases and the J gene lost 5 bases, with 14 bases spanning the gap. This CDR3 contains 13 residues.

This clone has just a few counts. The rearrangement uses TRBV5-6 and TRBJ2-3, with D unclear. There are 15 residues in the CDR3. V shed 2 bases and J shed 1 base, with 11 bases lying between them. The germline gives CDR1 SGHDT, CDR2 YYEEEE. In nucleotides, the CDR3 is TGTGCCAGCAGCTTTGGGCAGATGGGCACAGATACGCAGTATTTT. Encoded protein: CASSFGQMGTDTQYF.

The J gene is TRBJ2-1, the V gene TRBV9; D is unclear. Trimming cost V 4 bases and J 9 bases, with 20 bases left between them. The CDR3 loop spans 15 amino acids. Germline V gives CDR1 SGDLS, CDR2 YYNGEE. The CDR3 DNA follows: TGTGCCAGCAGCATAAGAGAGTACGGGCTTAGTGAGCAGTTCTTC. Translated: CASSIREYGLSEQFF.

The chain employs TRBV7-9 and TRBJ2-7; D unclear. Deletions cut 1 base from V and 13 bases from J, with 14 bases between. CDR3 size: 12 residues. Germline V lookup: CDR1 SEHNR, CDR2 FQNEAQ (reference sequence). The CDR3 spells CASSLGLASLYF. CDR3 DNA: TGTGCCAGCAGCTTAGGCTTGGCTTCACTTTACTTC.

This clone was counted between two and nine times. CDR3 region: CASSLWGAGTEAFF. In DNA form, the CDR3 reads TGTGCCAGCAGCTTGTGGGGAGCGGGCACTGAAGCTTTCTTT. The chain is built from TRBV5-4 and TRBJ1-1, with unresolved D. CDR3 size: 14 residues. The V and J ends lost 1 base and 4 bases respectively, with 11 bases between them. Looked up from germline, CDR1 is SGHNT and CDR2 is YYREEE (reference sequence).

The chain couples TRBV4-2 to TRBJ2-3; tentatively, D is TRBD1 or TRBD2 (5 bases each). V shed 1 base and J shed 2 bases, with 13 bases lying between them. Germline CDR1 LGHNA, CDR2 YNFKEQ. The CDR3 covers 16 residues. The CDR3 loop reads CASSQGSGRFTDTQYF. CDR3 DNA: TGTGCCAGCAGCCAAGGGTCGGGGCGTTTCACAGATACGCAGTATTTT.